Below are 30 T cell receptor beta chains sequenced from a single sample in a study of T cell responses to AZD1222 COVID-19 vaccine. Profiled with immunoSEQ multiplex PCR; TCRdb holds only in-frame clones, not every one. The sample holds 90,000 to 120,000 clones, over 75% seen once. The sample here was peripheral blood, taken on day 0 of AZD1222 vaccination. The source of these receptors is an adult in good health.

J is TRBJ2-3 and V is TRBV5-4, with 9 nucleotides matching TRBD2. CDR3 length: 17 amino acids. The V gene end was trimmed by 1 base and the J gene end by 2 bases; junction bases not matched to a gene: 8. CDR1 is SGHNT and CDR2 is YYREEE in the germline V gene (reference sequence). CDR3 residues: CASSLPAGGHSTDTQYF. CDR3 nucleotide sequence: TGTGCCAGCAGCTTGCCAGCGGGGGGCCATTCCACAGATACGCAGTATTTT.

The rearrangement links TRBV5-1 to TRBJ2-7; 7 bases align to TRBD2. The CDR3 has 14 amino acids. Trimming at V came to 0 bases and at J to 6 bases, leaving 6 bases not matched to a gene. Germline V lookup: CDR1 SGHRS, CDR2 YFSETQ. The DNA for the CDR3 is TGCGCCAGCAGCTTGGAGCTAGCGGAAATCGAGCAGTACTTC. Its translation: CASSLELAEIEQYF.

The V gene is TRBV7-9, the J gene TRBJ1-1; 7 bases agree with TRBD1. The V and J ends lost 3 bases and 1 base, in that order; junction bases with no gene match: 2. The CDR3 spans 14 residues. CDR1 is SEHNR, CDR2 FQNEAQ, per germline (reference sequence). CDR3 in DNA: TGTGCCAGCAGCTTGGGGACAGCGAACACTGAAGCTTTCTTT. It codes for CASSLGTANTEAFF.

The chain has TRBV4-1 and TRBJ1-5; D call uncertain. Germline V gene lookup returns CDR1 MGHRA and CDR2 YSYEKL. This CDR3 is 15 amino acids long. Trimming stripped 0 bases from V and 2 bases from J, with 8 bases between. The CDR3 loop is CASSQDRKGNQPQHF. CDR3 in DNA: TGCGCCAGCAGCCAAGATCGGAAAGGCAATCAGCCCCAGCATTTT.

The CDR3 nucleotides are TGTGCCAGCAGCTTAGGGGGGACTCACAATGAGCAGTTCTTC. Encoded protein: CASSLGGTHNEQFF. V and J are TRBV7-2 and TRBJ2-1, with D perhaps TRBD2 (6 bases). Germline V CDR1 and CDR2: SGHTA, FQGNSA. With 1 base removed from V and 5 bases from J, the gap between germline ends came to 9 bases. The CDR3 covers 14 residues. Using reference TRBV7-2 and TRBJ2-1 for the parts outside the CDR3, the full variable domain is GAGVSQSPSNKVTEKGKDVELRCDPISGHTALYWYRQSLGQGLEFLIYFQGNSAPDKSGLPSDRFSAERTGGSVSTLTIQRTQQEDSAVYLCASSLGGTHNEQFFGPGTRLTVL.

J is TRBJ2-2 and V is TRBV11-2; 10 nucleotides line up with TRBD2. The V segment lost 5 bases and the J segment 2 bases; nucleotides outside the gene matches: 5. From germline, CDR1 is SGHAT and CDR2 FQNNGV. This CDR3 spans 16 amino acids. The CDR3 sequence is CASSQLAGINTGELFF. The CDR3 DNA is TGTGCCAGCAGCCAACTAGCGGGGATTAACACCGGGGAGCTGTTTTTT.

This chain joins TRBV7-9 and TRBJ1-2, with D tentatively TRBD1 (5 bases). Germline values: CDR1 SEHNR, CDR2 FQNEAQ (reference sequence). V lost 3 bases, J lost 7 bases, and 18 bases lay in between. The CDR3 totals 15 residues. The CDR3 is CASSLPLRVGLGYTF. The CDR3 DNA follows: TGTGCCAGCAGCTTGCCTCTCAGGGTGGGGCTTGGCTACACCTTC.

The chain links TRBV4-2 to TRBJ1-1; D is unclear. Trimming cost V 0 bases and J 1 base, with 12 bases left between them. The CDR3 runs to 16 residues. Germline loops: CDR1 LGHNA, CDR2 YNFKEQ. The CDR3 protein is CASSQDRTVRNTEAFF. Here the CDR3 DNA reads TGTGCCAGCAGCCAAGATCGAACAGTCAGGAACACTGAAGCTTTCTTT.

The chain combines TRBV4-3 with TRBJ1-5; a weak D match, TRBD1 (6 bases). This CDR3 has 15 residues. Looked up from germline, CDR1 is LGHNA and CDR2 is YSLEER. The ends were cut back, 1 base at V and 6 bases at J, with 13 bases in the middle. This CDR3 reads CASSQGLGGPQPQHF. CDR3 sequence (DNA): TGCGCCAGCAGCCAAGGGTTGGGGGGCCCTCAGCCCCAGCATTTT.

This chain connects TRBV5-1 to TRBJ2-7; the match to TRBD2 covers 7 bases. The CDR3 spans 16 residues. The germline V gene encodes CDR1 SGHRS and CDR2 YFSETQ. The V gene end was trimmed by 2 bases and the J gene end by 2 bases; junction bases not matched to a gene: 10. The CDR3 loop reads CASSFYMRESPYEQYF. The CDR3 DNA reads as TGCGCCAGCAGCTTCTATATGCGGGAGAGCCCCTACGAGCAGTACTTC.

The chain uses TRBV18 and TRBJ1-1, with 8 bases matching TRBD1. J gave up 1 base and V 3 bases, and 7 bases lay outside the gene matches. Germline V CDR1 and CDR2: KGHSH, LQKENI. The CDR3 length is 16 residues. The DNA of the CDR3 is TGTGCCAGCTCACCGATTTTACAGGGGGGGAACACTGAAGCTTTCTTT. As protein: CASSPILQGGNTEAFF.

The chain carries TRBV4-1 and TRBJ1-5, with D perhaps TRBD1 (6 bases). From germline, CDR1 is MGHRA and CDR2 YSYEKL. The CDR3 is 15 residues long. Trimming removed 0 bases from V and 7 bases from J, with 13 bases in between. CDR3 sequence (DNA): TGCGCCAGCAGCCAAGATCGAGGCAGGGGCCAGCCCCAGCATTTT. Translation gives CASSQDRGRGQPQHF.

CDR3 coding DNA: TGTGCCAGCAGCGTAGCCCCCAAGATAGAAGCTTTCTTT. It encodes CASSVAPKIEAFF. The chain joins TRBV9 to TRBJ1-1; D remains ambiguous. This CDR3 has 13 residues. In germline, CDR1 is SGDLS, CDR2 YYNGEE. V shed 0 bases and J shed 8 bases, with 11 bases lying between them.

This chain connects TRBV19 to TRBJ2-3; 7 bases align to TRBD2. CDR1 LNHDA and CDR2 SQIVND come from the germline V gene (reference sequence). Trimming cost V 6 bases and J 0 bases; bases outside gene matches: 9. This CDR3 comprises 16 residues. CDR3 DNA sequence: TGTGCCAGTAGCCCCCCGGGGAGGGGTAGCACAGATACGCAGTATTTT. It translates to CASSPPGRGSTDTQYF. The full variable domain, in which reference TRBV19 and TRBJ2-3 provide the parts outside the CDR3, is DGGITQSPKYLFRKEGQNVTLSCEQNLNHDAMYWYRQDPGQGLRLIYYSQIVNDFQKGDIAEGYSVSREKKESFPLTVTSAQKNPTAFYLCASSPPGRGSTDTQYFGPGTRLTVL.

The chain is built from TRBV5-5 and TRBJ2-7, with 7 bases aligning to TRBD1. J was trimmed by 1 base and V by 4 bases; bases with no gene match: 5. The CDR3 consists of 14 residues. The germline gives CDR1 SGHKS, CDR2 YYEKEE (reference sequence). The CDR3 bases are TGTGCCAGCAGCCTTGGGACAGTTTCCTACGAGCAGTACTTC. It codes for CASSLGTVSYEQYF.

The CDR3 DNA reads TGTGCCAGCAGCTTCTCAGCCAGGGGAGGAACTAATGAAAAACTGTTTTTT. Amino acids: CASSFSARGGTNEKLFF. This chain links TRBV7-9 with TRBJ1-4; weak D call: TRBD1 (6 bases). CDR3 length: 17 residues. Trimming left V 3 bases short and J 1 base short, with 15 bases between. Germline V CDR1 and CDR2: SEHNR, FQNEAQ (reference sequence).

The V call is TRBV28, the J call TRBJ1-2, with 8 positions matching TRBD1. CDR1 is MDHEN, CDR2 SYDVKM, per germline. This CDR3 region has 12 residues. The CDR3 protein is CAHRGTLGGYTF. The CDR3, as DNA: TGTGCGCACAGGGGGACTTTGGGTGGCTACACCTTC.

The genes are TRBV5-5 and TRBJ1-4; possible D gene TRBD1, 5 bases. This CDR3 spans 14 amino acids. Trimming stripped 5 bases from V and 5 bases from J, with 13 bases between. CDR1 and CDR2 (germline): SGHKS, YYEKEE (reference sequence). For the CDR3, the DNA is TGTGCCAGCAGTCCAGGGCCAGGGAATGAAAAACTGTTTTTT. As protein: CASSPGPGNEKLFF.

This chain links TRBV28 with TRBJ1-3; the D gene is possibly TRBD1 (6 bases). The CDR3 is 16 residues long. The V gene lost 5 bases and the J gene lost 3 bases, with 17 bases spanning the gap. CDR1 and CDR2 from the germline V gene are MDHEN and SYDVKM. CDR3: CASSNLQGSYGNTIYF. The CDR3 DNA reads TGTGCCAGCAGTAATCTACAGGGTTCCTATGGAAACACCATATATTTT.

The CDR3 region has the DNA TGCGCCAGCAGCCAGGATCCCAGGGGGCGCCACTCTGGGGCCAACGTCCTGACTTTC. Amino acid sequence: CASSQDPRGRHSGANVLTF. The V call is TRBV4-3, the J call TRBJ2-6; 8 bases fit TRBD1. Per the germline V gene, CDR1 is LGHNA and CDR2 is YSLEER. The CDR3 runs 19 residues. The trim removed 3 bases at V and 0 bases at J, leaving 10 bases unmatched.

This chain connects TRBV19 to TRBJ1-5; 8 bases line up with TRBD1. V shed 1 base, J shed 2 bases, and the junction held 7 bases outside the gene matches. Germline values: CDR1 LNHDA, CDR2 SQIVND (reference sequence). The CDR3 runs to 17 residues. In nucleotides, the CDR3 is TGTGCCAGTAGTATAGGGCAGGGGGCGCGTGGCAATCAGCCCCAGCATTTT. This sequence encodes CASSIGQGARGNQPQHF.

The chain is built from TRBV4-3 and TRBJ2-2; a possible D gene is TRBD2 (5 bases). This CDR3 has 14 residues. Trimming pared 4 bases from V and 7 bases from J, leaving 13 bases between. Germline CDR1 LGHNA, CDR2 YSLEER. The CDR3 coding sequence is TGCGCCAGCAGCCCCCAACGGGGTTTCGGGGAGCTGTTTTTT. It is translated as CASSPQRGFGELFF.

The chain joins TRBV3-1 (or the pseudogene TRBV3-2) to TRBJ2-7; 8 positions agree with TRBD2. V shed 4 bases, J shed 5 bases, and the junction held 10 bases outside the gene matches. Per the germline V gene, CDR1 is LGHDT and CDR2 is YNNKEL (reference sequence). This CDR3 has 15 residues. The CDR3, as DNA: TGTGCCAGCAGCCCCCGTAGCGGGAATGTGGACGAGCAGTACTTC. Amino acids: CASSPRSGNVDEQYF.

The chain uses TRBV19 and TRBJ2-7, with D tentatively TRBD2 (5 bases). This CDR3 has 14 residues. The germline gives CDR1 LNHDA, CDR2 SQIVND (reference sequence). V shed 5 bases and J shed 6 bases, with 17 bases lying between them. CDR3 DNA: TGTGCCAGTAGTTACAAGGGAGCGGTCGCCGAGCAGTACTTC. Residues: CASSYKGAVAEQYF. The full variable domain, its missing parts supplied by reference TRBV19 and TRBJ2-7, is DGGITQSPKYLFRKEGQNVTLSCEQNLNHDAMYWYRQDPGQGLRLIYYSQIVNDFQKGDIAEGYSVSREKKESFPLTVTSAQKNPTAFYLCASSYKGAVAEQYFGPGTRLTVT.

The chain links TRBV7-2 to TRBJ2-7; D may be TRBD1 (6 bases). V was cut by 3 bases and J by 0 bases, with 12 bases left in between. CDR1 and CDR2 (germline): SGHTA, FQGNSA. The CDR3 runs to 15 residues. The CDR3 DNA reads as TGTGCCAGCAGCTTTTCGTCCAGGGGCTCCTACGAGCAGTACTTC. It is translated as CASSFSSRGSYEQYF. Drawing the rest from reference TRBV7-2 and TRBJ2-7, the complete variable domain is GAGVSQSPSNKVTEKGKDVELRCDPISGHTALYWYRQSLGQGLEFLIYFQGNSAPDKSGLPSDRFSAERTGGSVSTLTIQRTQQEDSAVYLCASSFSSRGSYEQYFGPGTRLTVT.

The chain is built from TRBV6-5 and TRBJ1-3; a possible D gene is TRBD1 (5 bases). V lost 4 bases and J 4 bases, leaving 8 bases between the germline ends. This CDR3 is 13 amino acids long. The germline gives CDR1 MNHEY, CDR2 SVGAGI. The CDR3 DNA sequence: TGTGCCAGCAGTTGGACAAACGGAAACACCATATATTTT. Protein product: CASSWTNGNTIYF.

This sequence joins TRBV27 and TRBJ1-6; TRBD1 might be the D (6 bases). The length of the CDR3 is 17 residues. Germline V gene data show CDR1 as MNHEY and CDR2 as SMNVEV (reference sequence). V was clipped by 4 bases and J by 0 bases, with 13 bases between them. This CDR3 is CASSSATGSSYNSPLHF. The DNA for the CDR3 is TGTGCCAGCAGTTCCGCGACAGGTTCCTCCTATAATTCACCCCTCCACTTT.

CDR3: CASSLRTVEAFF. In DNA, the CDR3 is TGTGCCAGCAGCCTCCGGACAGTTGAAGCTTTCTTT. The chain combines TRBV7-8 with TRBJ1-1; D is possibly TRBD1 (6 bases). V lost 5 bases and J 7 bases, leaving 11 bases between the germline ends. CDR1 is SGHVS, CDR2 FQNEAQ, per germline. The CDR3 sequence is 12 residues long.

This clone showed up just once. The chain is built from TRBV7-9 and TRBJ2-7, with 11 bases aligning to TRBD2. Germline V gives CDR1 SEHNR, CDR2 FQNEAQ (reference sequence). J was trimmed by 6 bases and V by 1 base; bases with no gene match: 5. The length of the CDR3 is 15 residues. CDR3 sequence: CASSLVAGGPGEQYF. CDR3 coding DNA: TGTGCCAGCAGCTTAGTAGCGGGAGGGCCAGGCGAGCAGTACTTC.

The V gene is TRBV9, the J gene TRBJ1-3, with D maybe TRBD1 (6 bases). V lost 0 bases to trimming and J lost 8 bases, with 12 bases between them. There are 14 residues in the CDR3. Germline values: CDR1 SGDLS, CDR2 YYNGEE. DNA of the CDR3: TGTGCCAGCAGCGTAGGGGACATTCGAGACACCATATATTTT. It specifies CASSVGDIRDTIYF.